These T cell receptor beta chains were read from a single sample in a study of T cells in Graves' hyperthyroidism and ophthalmopathy. From the multiplex PCR reads, TCRdb called clonotypes with MiXCR, one entry per CDR3 protein. The table shows 300,000 to 450,000 distinct CDR3 sequences, with approximately 14% occurring only once. Sequenced: blood. The receptors stem from a woman aged 25 to 39 with Graves' ophthalmopathy. Each CDR3 is given without its conserved first and last residue. The D gene is left open where the match is weak.

V	J	D	CDR3
TRBV18	TRBJ2-7	-	ASSPDPQGYEQY
TRBV20-1	TRBJ2-3	TRBD1	SARTGDGTDTQY
TRBV5-1	TRBJ2-1	-	ASSLSGAEQF
TRBV11-2	TRBJ1-1	-	ASSLARTGRLDTEAF
TRBV28	TRBJ2-7	-	ASGQGQY
TRBV4-2	TRBJ1-1	-	ASSQLGTFGTAF
TRBV19	TRBJ1-4	-	ASSSGRGREKLF
TRBV12-3/TRBV12-4	TRBJ1-5	-	ASSLALSEYSNQPQH
TRBV6-1	TRBJ1-1	-	ASSTIQGGGTEAF
TRBV12-3/TRBV12-4	TRBJ2-1	-	ASSSLRGKLANGRNEQF
TRBV20-1	TRBJ2-7	TRBD1	SDSQDRVTSYEQY
TRBV3-1	TRBJ2-5	TRBD2	ASSQERGGEETQY
TRBV7-6	TRBJ2-5	TRBD1	ASSSGTGAFQETQY
TRBV27	TRBJ1-2	TRBD1	ASSFRTGGSTPYGYT
TRBV28	TRBJ1-4	TRBD1	ASSLPTGVGKLF
TRBV5-1	TRBJ1-1	-	ASTPGGNGNTEAF